This T cell receptor beta chain was profiled in a study of T cell responses to AZD1222 COVID-19 vaccine. Produced via immunoSEQ multiplex PCR; TCRdb's table is partial and in-frame only. The sample holds 120,000 to 150,000 clones; roughly 86% are singletons and the top ten take 5% to 6.5%. Unmatched junction bases numbered 5, after V lost 1 base and J lost 0 bases. The CDR3 extends over 18 amino acids. CDR1 and CDR2 from the germline V gene are MNHNS and SASEGT. The TCR originated in an adult who received the MenACWY meningococcal vaccine as a control. The sample here was peripheral blood, taken 28 days after the second dose of the MenACWY control vaccine. This sequence joins TRBV6-1 and TRBJ2-1; 11 nucleotides match TRBD2. The CDR3 bases are TGTGCCAGCAGTGAAGTACTAGCGGGGGTCTCCTCCTACAATGAGCAGTTCTTC. Translating gives CASSEVLAGVSSYNEQFF.